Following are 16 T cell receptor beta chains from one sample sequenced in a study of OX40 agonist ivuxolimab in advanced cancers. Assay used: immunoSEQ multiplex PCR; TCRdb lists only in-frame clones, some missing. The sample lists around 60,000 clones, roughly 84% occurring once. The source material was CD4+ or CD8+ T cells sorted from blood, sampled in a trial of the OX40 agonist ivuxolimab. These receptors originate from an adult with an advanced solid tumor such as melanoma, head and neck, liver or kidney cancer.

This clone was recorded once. In DNA, the CDR3 is TGCAGCGCCGGGACAGGGAGCTCCTACAATGAGCAGTTCTTC. Translated: CSAGTGSSYNEQFF. The chain recombines TRBV29-1 with TRBJ2-1; TRBD1 matches 9 bases. There are 14 residues in the CDR3. Germline trimming cut 7 bases from V and 0 bases from J; bases unmatched to any gene: 4. The germline gives CDR1 SQVTM, CDR2 ANQGSEA.

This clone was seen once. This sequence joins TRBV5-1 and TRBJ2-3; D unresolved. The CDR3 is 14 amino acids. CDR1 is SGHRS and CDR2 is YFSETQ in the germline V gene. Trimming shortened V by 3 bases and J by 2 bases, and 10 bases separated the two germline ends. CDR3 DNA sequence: TGCGCCAGCAGCTCGGACGGTTCCACAGATACGCAGTATTTT. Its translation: CASSSDGSTDTQYF.

CDR3 region: CASSIDLRTGGGYTF. The CDR3 coding sequence is TGTGCCAGTAGTATAGATTTGAGGACAGGGGGCGGCTACACCTTC. The chain is built from TRBV19 and TRBJ1-2; the match to TRBD1 covers 11 bases. The CDR3 is 15 amino acids. V gave up 0 bases and J gave up 8 bases; unmatched junction bases: 5. CDR1 and CDR2 (germline): LNHDA, SQIVND (reference sequence).

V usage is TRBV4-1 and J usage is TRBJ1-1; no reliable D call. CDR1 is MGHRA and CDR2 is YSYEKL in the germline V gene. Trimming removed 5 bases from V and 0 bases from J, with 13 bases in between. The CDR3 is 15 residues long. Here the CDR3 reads CASSKNEVMNTEAFF. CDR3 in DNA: TGCGCCAGCAGCAAAAACGAAGTTATGAACACTGAAGCTTTCTTT.

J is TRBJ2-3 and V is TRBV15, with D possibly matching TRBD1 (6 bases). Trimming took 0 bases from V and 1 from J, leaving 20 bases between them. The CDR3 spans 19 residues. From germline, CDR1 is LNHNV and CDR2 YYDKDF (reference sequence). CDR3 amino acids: CATSREKRTVDRRTDTQYF. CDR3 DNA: TGTGCCACCAGCAGAGAAAAACGGACTGTCGACAGGCGCACAGATACGCAGTATTTT.

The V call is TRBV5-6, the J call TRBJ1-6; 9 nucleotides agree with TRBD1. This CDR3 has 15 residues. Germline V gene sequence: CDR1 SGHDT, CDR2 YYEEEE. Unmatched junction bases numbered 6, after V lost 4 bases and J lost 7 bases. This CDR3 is CASSRGGQGNSPLHF. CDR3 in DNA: TGTGCCAGCAGCCGAGGGGGACAGGGAAATTCACCCCTCCACTTT.

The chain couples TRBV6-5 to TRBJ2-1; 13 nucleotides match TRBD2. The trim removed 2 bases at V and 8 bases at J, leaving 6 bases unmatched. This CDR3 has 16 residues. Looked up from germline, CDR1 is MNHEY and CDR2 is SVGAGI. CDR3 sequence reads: CASSYGRLAGGYEQFF. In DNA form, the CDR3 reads TGTGCCAGCAGTTACGGTCGACTAGCGGGGGGCTATGAGCAGTTCTTC.

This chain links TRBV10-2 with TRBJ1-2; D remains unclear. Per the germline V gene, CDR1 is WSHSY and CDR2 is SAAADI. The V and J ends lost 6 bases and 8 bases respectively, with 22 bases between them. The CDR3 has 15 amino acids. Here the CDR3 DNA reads TGCGCCAGCAGAGAGAACAGTGGCCCTAAGAGAGGCTACACCTTC. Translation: CASRENSGPKRGYTF.

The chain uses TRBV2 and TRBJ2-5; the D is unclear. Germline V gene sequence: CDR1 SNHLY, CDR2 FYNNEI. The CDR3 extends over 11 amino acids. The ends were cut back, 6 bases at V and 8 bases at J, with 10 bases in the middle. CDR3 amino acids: CASSQYITQYF. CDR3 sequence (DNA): TGTGCCAGCAGCCAGTACATTACCCAGTACTTC.

CDR3 nucleotides: TGTGCCAGCAGGTGGACTAGCGGGATCACAGATACGCAGTATTTT. It yields the protein CASRWTSGITDTQYF. The chain combines TRBV5-3 with TRBJ2-3, with TRBD2 identical over 12 bases. TRBV5-3 is given ORF status, its function remaining uncertain. V dropped 8 bases and J dropped 2; count of bases not matched to a gene: 6. The CDR3 runs 15 residues.

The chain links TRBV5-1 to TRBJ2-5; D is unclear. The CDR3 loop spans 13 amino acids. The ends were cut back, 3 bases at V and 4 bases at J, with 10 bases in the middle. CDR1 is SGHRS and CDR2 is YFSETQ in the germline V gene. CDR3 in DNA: TGCGCCAGCAGCTCGTCAACGGCAGAGACCCAGTACTTC. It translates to CASSSSTAETQYF.

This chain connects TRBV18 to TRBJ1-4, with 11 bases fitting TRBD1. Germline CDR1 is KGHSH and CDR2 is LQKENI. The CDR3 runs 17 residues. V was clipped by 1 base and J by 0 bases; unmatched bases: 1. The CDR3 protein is CASSPRGQGATNEKLFF. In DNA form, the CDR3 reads TGTGCCAGCTCACCACGGGGACAGGGGGCAACTAATGAAAAACTGTTTTTT.

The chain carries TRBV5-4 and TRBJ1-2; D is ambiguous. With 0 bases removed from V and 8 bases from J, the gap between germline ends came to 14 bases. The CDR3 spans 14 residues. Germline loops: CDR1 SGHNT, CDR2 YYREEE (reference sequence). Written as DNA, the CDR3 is TGTGCCAGCAGCTTGGATCCCCGGTCTGGAGGCTACACCTTC. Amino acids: CASSLDPRSGGYTF.

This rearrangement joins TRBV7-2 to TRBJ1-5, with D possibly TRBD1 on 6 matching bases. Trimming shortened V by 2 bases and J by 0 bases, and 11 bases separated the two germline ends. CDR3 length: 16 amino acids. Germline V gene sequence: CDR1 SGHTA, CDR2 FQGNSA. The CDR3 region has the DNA TGTGCCAGCAGCTTAATAGGGGGAATTAGCAATCAGCCCCAGCATTTT. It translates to CASSLIGGISNQPQHF.

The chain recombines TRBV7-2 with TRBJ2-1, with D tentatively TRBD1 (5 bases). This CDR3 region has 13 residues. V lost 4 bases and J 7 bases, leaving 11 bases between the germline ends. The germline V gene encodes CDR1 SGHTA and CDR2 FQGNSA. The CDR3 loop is CASSSPGPNEQFF. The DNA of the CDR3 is TGTGCCAGCAGCTCACCAGGGCCAAATGAGCAGTTCTTC.

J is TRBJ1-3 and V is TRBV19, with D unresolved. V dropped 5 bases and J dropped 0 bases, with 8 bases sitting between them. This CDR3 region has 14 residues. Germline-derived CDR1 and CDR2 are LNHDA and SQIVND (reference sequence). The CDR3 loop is CASSRTVSGNTIYF. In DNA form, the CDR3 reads TGTGCCAGTAGTCGGACTGTCTCTGGAAACACCATATATTTT.